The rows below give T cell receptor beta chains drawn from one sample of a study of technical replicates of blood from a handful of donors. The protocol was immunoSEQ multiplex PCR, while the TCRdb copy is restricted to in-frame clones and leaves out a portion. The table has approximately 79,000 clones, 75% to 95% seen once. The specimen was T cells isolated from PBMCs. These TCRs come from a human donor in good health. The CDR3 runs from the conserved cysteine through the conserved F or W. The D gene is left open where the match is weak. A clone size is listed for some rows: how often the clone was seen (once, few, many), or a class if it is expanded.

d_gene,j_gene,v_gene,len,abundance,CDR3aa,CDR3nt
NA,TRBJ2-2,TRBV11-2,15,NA,CASSLDYGGSGELFF,TGTGCCAGCAGCTTAGATTATGGGGGGAGCGGGGAGCTGTTTTTT
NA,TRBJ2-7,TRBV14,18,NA,CASSQDSLRSLGNYEQYF,TGTGCCAGCAGCCAAGATTCACTAAGAAGTCTCGGAAACTACGAGCAGTACTTC
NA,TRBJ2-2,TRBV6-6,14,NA,CASSYTVNTGELFF,TGTGCCAGCAGTTACACAGTTAACACCGGGGAGCTGTTTTTT
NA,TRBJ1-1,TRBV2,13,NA,CASRAFGSTEAFF,TGTGCCAGCAGGGCCTTCGGGAGCACTGAAGCTTTCTTT
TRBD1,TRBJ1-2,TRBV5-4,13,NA,CASSPTGRNGYTF,TGTGCCAGCAGCCCGACAGGGAGAAATGGCTACACCTTC
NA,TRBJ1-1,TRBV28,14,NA,CASSWAGGDTEAFF,TGTGCCAGCAGTTGGGCCGGGGGGGACACTGAAGCTTTCTTT
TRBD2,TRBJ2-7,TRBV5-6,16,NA,CASSPSQLAVAYEQYF,TGTGCCAGCAGCCCGAGCCAACTAGCGGTCGCTTACGAGCAGTACTTC
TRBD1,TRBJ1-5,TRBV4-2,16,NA,CASSPGQGVSNQPQHF,TGTGCCAGCAGCCCGGGACAGGGTGTGAGCAATCAGCCCCAGCATTTT
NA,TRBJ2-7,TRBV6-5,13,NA,CASRPGGGYEQYF,TGTGCCAGCAGACCCGGTGGAGGCTACGAGCAGTACTTC
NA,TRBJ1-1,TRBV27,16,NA,CASSLGAGAENTEAFF,TGTGCCAGCAGTCTAGGGGCAGGGGCGGAGAACACTGAAGCTTTCTTT
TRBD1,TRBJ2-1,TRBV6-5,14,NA,CASSRGTGYNEQFF,TGTGCCAGCAGCCGGGGGACAGGATACAATGAGCAGTTCTTC
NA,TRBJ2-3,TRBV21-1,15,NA,CASSNGRGTTDTQYF,TGTGCCAGCAGCAATGGCAGGGGGACCACAGATACGCAGTATTTT
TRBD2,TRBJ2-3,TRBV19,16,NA,CATTTSAGGSTDTQYF,TGTGCCACCACTACTTCAGCGGGGGGGTCCACAGATACGCAGTATTTT
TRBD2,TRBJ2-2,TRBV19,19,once,CASSPRRGSGRAYTGELFF,TGTGCCAGTAGCCCAAGAAGAGGTAGCGGGAGGGCCTACACCGGGGAGCTGTTTTTT
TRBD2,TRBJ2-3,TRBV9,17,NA,CASSVGTFPREKDTQYF,TGTGCCAGCAGCGTAGGGACCTTTCCGCGGGAGAAAGATACGCAGTATTTT
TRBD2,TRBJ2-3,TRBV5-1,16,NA,CASSEPGLGVTDTQYF,TGCGCCAGCAGCGAGCCGGGACTAGGAGTCACAGATACGCAGTATTTT
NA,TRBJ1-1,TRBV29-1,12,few,CSATWLETEAFF,TGCAGTGCCACATGGCTGGAGACTGAAGCTTTCTTT
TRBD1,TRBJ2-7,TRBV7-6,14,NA,CASSFRDRPYEQYF,TGTGCCAGCAGCTTCCGGGACAGACCCTACGAGCAGTACTTC
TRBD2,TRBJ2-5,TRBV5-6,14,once,CASSLASGRETQYF,TGTGCCAGCAGCTTGGCTAGCGGGAGAGAGACCCAGTACTTC
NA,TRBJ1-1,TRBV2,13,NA,CASNGQMNTEAFF,TGTGCCAGCAACGGACAGATGAACACTGAAGCTTTCTTT
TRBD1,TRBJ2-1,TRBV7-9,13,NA,CASSSTGGNEQFF,TGTGCCAGCAGCTCAACAGGGGGCAATGAGCAGTTCTTC
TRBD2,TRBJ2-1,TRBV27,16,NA,CASSLVPSGRRDEQFF,TGTGCCAGCAGTTTAGTGCCTAGCGGGAGACGTGATGAGCAGTTCTTC
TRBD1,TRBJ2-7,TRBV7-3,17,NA,CASSRSIRDSVSYEQYF,TGTGCCAGCAGCCGCAGTATTCGGGACAGTGTATCCTACGAGCAGTACTTC
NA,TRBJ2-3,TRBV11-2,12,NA,CASSSGGDTQYF,TGTGCCAGCAGCTCCGGAGGGGATACGCAGTATTTT
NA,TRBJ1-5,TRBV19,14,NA,CASRRGEDYQPQHF,TGTGCCAGTAGGCGGGGGGAGGACTATCAGCCCCAGCATTTT
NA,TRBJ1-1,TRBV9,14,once,CASSVGGMNTEAFF,TGTGCCAGCAGCGTCGGGGGAATGAACACTGAAGCTTTCTTT
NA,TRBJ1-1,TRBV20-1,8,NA,CSASVPHF,TGCAGTGCTAGTGTCCCACACTTT
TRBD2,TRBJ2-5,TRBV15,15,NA,CATSRSLGGPETQYF,TGTGCCACCAGCAGGAGCTTGGGAGGGCCTGAGACCCAGTACTTC
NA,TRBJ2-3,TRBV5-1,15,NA,CASSLSGTSTDTQYF,TGCGCCAGCAGCTTGTCGGGGACTAGCACAGATACGCAGTATTTT
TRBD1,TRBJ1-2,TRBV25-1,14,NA,CASSGDRAGYGYTF,TGTGCCAGCAGCGGGGACAGGGCAGGCTATGGCTACACCTTC
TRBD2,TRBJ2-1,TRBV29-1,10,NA,CSVVGLAKFF,TGCAGCGTTGTTGGACTAGCGAAGTTCTTC
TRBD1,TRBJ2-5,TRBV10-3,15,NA,CAISAGTGGAETQYF,TGTGCCATCAGTGCAGGGACAGGGGGCGCGGAGACCCAGTACTTC
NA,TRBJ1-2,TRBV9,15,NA,CASTPLGGASGGYTF,TGTGCCAGCACCCCTTTGGGGGGGGCATCGGGTGGCTACACCTTC
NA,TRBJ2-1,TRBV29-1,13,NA,CSVGGTRADRQFF,TGCAGCGTTGGGGGGACCCGCGCGGACAGGCAGTTCTTC
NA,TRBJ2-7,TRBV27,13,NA,CASSLRLYYEQYF,TGTGCCAGCAGTTTAAGACTTTATTACGAGCAGTACTTC
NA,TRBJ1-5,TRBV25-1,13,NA,CASSFRGNQPQHF,TGTGCCAGCAGCTTTCGGGGCAATCAGCCCCAGCATTTT
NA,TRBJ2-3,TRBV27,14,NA,CASSLSPRGDTQYF,TGTGCCAGCAGTTTAAGCCCCAGGGGAGATACGCAGTATTTT
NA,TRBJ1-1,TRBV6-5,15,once,CASSYTEGMNTEAFF,TGTGCCAGCAGTTACACGGAGGGGATGAACACTGAAGCTTTCTTT
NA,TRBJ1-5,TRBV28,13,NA,CASSSPGIGPQHF,TGTGCCAGCAGTTCCCCAGGGATCGGGCCCCAGCATTTT
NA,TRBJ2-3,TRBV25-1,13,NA,CASSAQGTDTQYF,TGTGCCAGCAGTGCACAGGGCACAGATACGCAGTATTTT
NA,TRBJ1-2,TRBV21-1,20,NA,CASSKGTGGVLLDCFGGYTF,TGTGCCAGCAGCAAAGGGACAGGGGGTGTTTTACTTGATTGTTTCGGTGGCTACACCTTC
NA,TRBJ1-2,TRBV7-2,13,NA,CASSSSISGGYTF,TGTGCCAGCAGCAGTTCCATCTCGGGTGGCTACACCTTC
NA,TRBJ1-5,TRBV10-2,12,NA,CASRDGDQPQHF,TGCGCCAGCAGGGACGGGGATCAGCCCCAGCATTTT
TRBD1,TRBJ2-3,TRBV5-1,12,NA,CASSTGTGMQYF,TGCGCCAGCAGCACCGGGACAGGGATGCAGTATTTT
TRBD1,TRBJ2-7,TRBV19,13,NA,CASMGQDGYEQYF,TGTGCCAGTATGGGACAGGACGGGTACGAGCAGTACTTC
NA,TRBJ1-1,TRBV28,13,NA,CASSLVRDTEAFF,TGTGCCAGCAGTTTAGTACGGGACACTGAAGCTTTCTTT
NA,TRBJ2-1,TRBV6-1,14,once,CASQSRDLHNEQFF,TGTGCCAGCCAGTCGCGGGATCTGCACAATGAGCAGTTCTTC
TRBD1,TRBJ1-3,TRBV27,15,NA,CASRTLGQGFNTIYF,TGTGCCAGCAGGACCCTAGGACAGGGATTTAACACCATATATTTT
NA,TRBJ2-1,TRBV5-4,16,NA,CASSLGVYSSYNEQFF,TGTGCCAGCAGCTTAGGTGTTTACAGCTCCTACAATGAGCAGTTCTTC
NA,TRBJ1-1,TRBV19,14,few,CASSIVTVNTEAFF,TGTGCCAGTAGTATAGTCACGGTGAACACTGAAGCTTTCTTT
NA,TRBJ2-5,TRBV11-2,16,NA,CASSLGRTAPRETQYF,TGTGCCAGCAGCTTAGGGCGGACAGCCCCTCGAGAGACCCAGTACTTC
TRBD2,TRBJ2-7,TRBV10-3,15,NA,CAISLYEAGDYEQYF,TGTGCCATCAGTCTTTACGAGGCGGGAGATTACGAGCAGTACTTC
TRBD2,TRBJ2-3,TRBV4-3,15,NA,CASSQEAGEADTQYF,TGCGCCAGCAGCCAAGAGGCGGGAGAAGCAGATACGCAGTATTTT